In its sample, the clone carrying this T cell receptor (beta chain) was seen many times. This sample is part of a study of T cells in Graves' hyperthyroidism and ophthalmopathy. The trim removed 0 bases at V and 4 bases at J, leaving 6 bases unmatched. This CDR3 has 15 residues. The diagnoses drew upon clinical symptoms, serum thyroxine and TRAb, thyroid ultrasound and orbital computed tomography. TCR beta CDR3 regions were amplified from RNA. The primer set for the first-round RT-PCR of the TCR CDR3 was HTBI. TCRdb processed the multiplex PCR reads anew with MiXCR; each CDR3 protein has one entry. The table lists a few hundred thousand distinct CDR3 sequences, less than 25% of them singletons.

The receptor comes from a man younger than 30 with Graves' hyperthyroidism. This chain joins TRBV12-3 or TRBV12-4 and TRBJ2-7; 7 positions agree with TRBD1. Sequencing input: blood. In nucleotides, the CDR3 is TGTGCCAGCAGTTTAGCACGGGACAGAGTGTACGAGCAGTACTTC. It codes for CASSLARDRVYEQYF.